The clone carrying this TCR beta chain appeared a few times. What it binds is not known. These data come from a study of cytomegalovirus exposure and HLA in healthy donors. Notes on the study in general: Altogether, 150 or so TCR beta chains were recorded as cytomegalovirus-associated. Rare TCR sequences dominated, though some public TCRs recurred in many donors.

Germline CDR1 is SGHDT and CDR2 is YYEEEE. The V gene end was trimmed by 1 base and the J gene end by 5 bases; junction bases not matched to a gene: 10. CDR3 length equals 16 residues. The PCR ran on 60 Vbeta and 13 Jbeta primers. Measured with immunoSEQ multiplex PCR; TCRdb has only the in-frame clones, and not every one. The data hold some 80,000 clones, with 78% observed a single time. Input material: PBMCs. J is TRBJ2-5 and V is TRBV5-6; the match to TRBD2 covers 8 bases. The clonotype originates from a middle-aged man in good health and CMV-seronegative. The CDR3 region has the DNA TGTGCCAGCAGCTTGCTGAGCGGGAGTTCCCGGGAGACCCAGTACTTC. Translation gives CASSLLSGSSRETQYF.